One sample yielded the 9 T cell receptor beta chains listed below, sequenced in a study of T cells in localized non-small cell lung cancer. The data were produced by immunoSEQ multiplex PCR, yet TCRdb's version contains in-frame clones alone and is incomplete. Of 700 to 900 clones in the sample, under 25% were seen once. Sequenced here: normal lung tissue next to the tumor, sampled before any cancer treatment. The receptors here all came from a man aged 35-69 years with stage II lung adenocarcinoma.

The chain recombines TRBV6-8 with TRBJ1-2; perhaps TRBD1 as D (5 bases). Germline CDR1 reads MNHGY; CDR2 reads SAAAGT. The CDR3 contains 13 residues. Trimming took off 4 bases at V and 8 bases at J, with 14 bases between the two ends. The CDR3 DNA sequence: TGTGCCAGCAGTTCCGGGACGGATCGGGGCTACACCTTC. Its translation is CASSSGTDRGYTF.

This clone was detected only a few times. The chain links TRBV6-8 to TRBJ2-1; 7 nucleotides match TRBD2. The V segment lost 5 bases and the J segment 5 bases; nucleotides outside the gene matches: 15. There are 17 residues in the CDR3. The germline gives CDR1 MNHGY, CDR2 SAAAGT. The CDR3 DNA sequence: TGTGCCAGCAGTGTCCCGGGCGGGGGTGAATTTGACAATGAGCAGTTCTTC. Its protein product is CASSVPGGGEFDNEQFF.

This clone was recorded once. The CDR3 loop reads CSVGRPGQSTYEQYF. CDR3 in DNA: TGCAGCGTTGGAAGACCAGGTCAAAGTACCTACGAGCAGTACTTC. This chain uses TRBV29-1 with TRBJ2-7; no clear D gene. V lost 4 bases and J 2 bases, leaving 18 bases between the germline ends. The CDR3 totals 15 residues. Germline CDR1 SQVTM, CDR2 ANQGSEA.

This rearrangement joins TRBV29-1 to TRBJ2-2; D is uncertain. V lost 5 bases and J 0 bases, leaving 10 bases between the germline ends. The CDR3 covers 14 residues. Germline loops: CDR1 SQVTM, CDR2 ANQGSEA. DNA for the CDR3: TGCAGCGTTTATGTCCAAACGAACACCGGGGAGCTGTTTTTT. Its translation: CSVYVQTNTGELFF.

The V gene is TRBV6-7, the J gene TRBJ2-5; D ambiguous. TRBV6-7 is an ORF; its function is uncertain. V lost 10 bases, J lost 5 bases, and 11 bases lay in between. The CDR3 loop spans 11 amino acids. The CDR3 loop reads CATRFRETQYF. The DNA of the CDR3 is TGTGCCACCCGCTTCCGGGAGACCCAGTACTTC.

This clone was observed a handful of times. J is TRBJ1-1 and V is TRBV11-3; D perhaps matches TRBD1 (5 bases). This CDR3 is 15 amino acids long. The ends were cut back, 3 bases at V and 1 base at J, with 12 bases in the middle. The germline CDR1 and CDR2 sequences are SGHNT and YENEEA. This CDR3 reads CASSLRGDPNTEAFF. The CDR3 DNA reads TGTGCCAGCAGCTTGCGAGGGGACCCGAACACTGAAGCTTTCTTT. The full variable domain, completed using reference TRBV11-3 and TRBJ1-1, is EAGVVQSPRYKIIEKKQPVAFWCNPISGHNTLYWYLQNLGQGPELLIRYENEEAVDDSQLPKDRFSAERLKGVDSTLKIQPAELGDSAVYLCASSLRGDPNTEAFFGQGTRLTVV.

This clone was counted a few times. This rearrangement joins TRBV6-1 to TRBJ1-2; 12 bases are a match to TRBD1. The CDR3 extends over 17 amino acids. Germline trimming cut 1 base from V and 4 bases from J; bases unmatched to any gene: 7. From germline, CDR1 is MNHNS and CDR2 SASEGT. CDR3 coding DNA: TGTGCCAGCAGTGAAGTTGGGGGACAGGGGGCAAGCTATGGCTACACCTTC. This gives the protein CASSEVGGQGASYGYTF.

This clone was picked up a small number of times. The CDR3 nucleotides are TGTGCCAGCAGCCTCACTAGCGGGAGTCACAATGAGCAGTTCTTC. Protein: CASSLTSGSHNEQFF. The rearrangement uses TRBV11-3 and TRBJ2-1, with TRBD2 matching over 11 bases. Germline CDR1 is SGHNT and CDR2 is YENEEA. The CDR3 length is 15 residues. Trimming at V came to 5 bases and at J to 5 bases, leaving 5 bases not matched to a gene.

The CDR3 bases are TGCGCCAGCAGCCTGGGGCCGGGACAGGGAACTGAAGCTTTCTTT. Translated: CASSLGPGQGTEAFF. The V and J genes are TRBV5-1 and TRBJ1-1, with TRBD1 matching 9 bases. The V gene's germline CDR1 is SGHRS and CDR2 YFSETQ. Unmatched junction bases numbered 9, after V lost 4 bases and J lost 5 bases. There are 15 residues in the CDR3.